This TCR beta chain stems from a study of response to subunit inactivated influenza vaccine. Trimming removed 1 base at V and 7 bases at J, with 5 bases between. The CDR3 spans 11 residues. TCRdb itself ran the RT-PCR reads through MiXCR, one entry per CDR3 protein. The data show roughly 620,000 distinct CDR3 sequences, around 11% seen once. These sequences were also reported in another study, on T cells expressing NK-cell markers. That work contributes: With UMIs, 5'RACE template switching was used to make TCR beta cDNA. In several experiments, an anti-gamma-delta TCR antibody restricted sorting to alpha-beta TCR T cells. Similarly, these clonotypes led the CD3+CD56-NKG2C+ fraction as well in a handful of donors. No clear determination of HCMV specificity was made for expanded NKG2C+ T cell clones.

The TCR comes from a man aged 50-60 years who received an inactivated influenza vaccine. Sequenced here: PBMCs from blood, sampled on the day of vaccination. V and J are TRBV12-3 or TRBV12-4 and TRBJ2-7; D is undetermined. In nucleotides, the CDR3 is TGTGCCAGCAGTTTAGTCAGGGAGCAGTACTTC. This gives the protein CASSLVREQYF.